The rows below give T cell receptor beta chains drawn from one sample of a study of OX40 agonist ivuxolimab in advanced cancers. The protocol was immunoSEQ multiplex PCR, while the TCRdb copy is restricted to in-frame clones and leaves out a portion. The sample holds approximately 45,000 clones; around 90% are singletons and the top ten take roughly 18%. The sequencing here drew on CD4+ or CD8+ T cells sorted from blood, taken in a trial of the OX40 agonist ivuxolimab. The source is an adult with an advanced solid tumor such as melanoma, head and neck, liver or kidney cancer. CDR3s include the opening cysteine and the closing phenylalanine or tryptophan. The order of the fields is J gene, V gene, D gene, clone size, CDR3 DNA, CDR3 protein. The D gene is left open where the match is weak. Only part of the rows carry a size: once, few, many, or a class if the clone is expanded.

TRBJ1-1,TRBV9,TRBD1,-,TGTGCCAGCAGCGCGCGACAGGGGGAGAACACTGAAGCTTTCTTT,CASSARQGENTEAFF
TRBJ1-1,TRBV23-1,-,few,TGCGCCAGCAGTCACACCTCAGGGGTAGAAACTGAAGCTTTCTTT,CASSHTSGVETEAFF
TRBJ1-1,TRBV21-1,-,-,TGTGCCAGCAGCAAAGGGGTCTCGGCTTTCTTT,CASSKGVSAFF
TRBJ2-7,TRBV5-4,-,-,TGTGCCAGCAGCTTCATTACATCCTACGAGCAGTACTTC,CASSFITSYEQYF
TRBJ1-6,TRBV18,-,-,TGTGCCAGCTCACCTGCCGTTTTTGAGAGCGGTTCACCCCTCCACTTT,CASSPAVFESGSPLHF
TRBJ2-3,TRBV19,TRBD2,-,TGTGCCAGTAGTGTCCTGACTAGCGGGAGCACAGATACGCAGTATTTT,CASSVLTSGSTDTQYF
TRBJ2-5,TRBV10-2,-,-,TGCGCCAGCGATAGCCAGGGAGACGAGACCCAGTACTTC,CASDSQGDETQYF
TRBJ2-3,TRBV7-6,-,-,TGTGCCAGCAGCTTAGCGGGTCGGAGCAAGATTACGCAGTATTTT,CASSLAGRSKITQYF
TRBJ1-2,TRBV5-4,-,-,TGTGCCAGCAGCATCTACAGTGATGGCTACACCTTC,CASSIYSDGYTF
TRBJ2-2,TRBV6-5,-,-,TGTGCCAGCAGAGACATCACCGGGGAGCTGTTTTTT,CASRDITGELFF
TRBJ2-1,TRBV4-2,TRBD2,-,TGTGCCAGCAGCCAAGTGACTAGCGGGGGGGCCGGCAATGAGCAGTTCTTC,CASSQVTSGGAGNEQFF
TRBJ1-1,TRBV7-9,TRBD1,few,TGTGCCAGCAGCTGGTCTCCAGGGGGCACTGAAGCTTTCTTT,CASSWSPGGTEAFF
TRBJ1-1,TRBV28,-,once,TGTGCCAGCAGTCGGGACCTGGTGAACACTGAAGCTTTCTTT,CASSRDLVNTEAFF
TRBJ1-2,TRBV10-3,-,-,TGTGCCATCAGTGAGTCGTGGGACTCCTATGGCTACACCTTC,CAISESWDSYGYTF
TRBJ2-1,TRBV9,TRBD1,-,TGTGCCAGCAGCGTAGAGGGGGCCCGGAGGGACAGGGGCTATGAGCAGTTCTTC,CASSVEGARRDRGYEQFF
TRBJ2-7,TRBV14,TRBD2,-,TGTGCCAGCAGCCAAGGACTAGCGGGGGGACTCCTCACCTACGAGCAGTACTTC,CASSQGLAGGLLTYEQYF
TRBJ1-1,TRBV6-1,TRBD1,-,TGTGCCAGCAGTTCGGACAGGGAGGGAGCTTTCTTT,CASSSDREGAFF
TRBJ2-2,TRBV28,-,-,TGTGCCAGTCTTTCCACCGGGGAGCTGTTTTTT,CASLSTGELFF
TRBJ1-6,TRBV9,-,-,TGTGCCAGCAGCGTAGAAGCAGGCCAGAGGGGTAATTCACCCCTCCACTTT,CASSVEAGQRGNSPLHF
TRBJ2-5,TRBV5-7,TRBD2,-,TGTGCCAGCAGCCACGAGGGAGCGGGACAAGAGACCCAGTACTTC,CASSHEGAGQETQYF
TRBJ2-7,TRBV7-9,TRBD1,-,TGTGCCAGCAGCCACCCCGGGGACAGGGGTTACGAGCAGTACTTC,CASSHPGDRGYEQYF
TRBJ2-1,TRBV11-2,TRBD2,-,TGTGCCAGCAGCATCAAGCGGGGGTCGTTCAATGAGCAGTTCTTC,CASSIKRGSFNEQFF
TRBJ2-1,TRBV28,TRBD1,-,TGTGCCAGCAGTTTCGGGACAGGGCCTCGCGGTGGAGACTACAATGAGCAGTTCTTC,CASSFGTGPRGGDYNEQFF
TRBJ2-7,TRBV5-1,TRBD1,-,TGCGCCAGCAGCCCTACGCCCGGGACAGTCTCCTACGAGCAGTACTTC,CASSPTPGTVSYEQYF
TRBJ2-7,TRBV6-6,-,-,TGTGCCAGCAGTAAACCGGACACACGCTACGAGCAGTACTTC,CASSKPDTRYEQYF
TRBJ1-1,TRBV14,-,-,TGTGCCGGCAGCCAAGGGGCAGGCACTGAAGCTTTCTTT,CAGSQGAGTEAFF
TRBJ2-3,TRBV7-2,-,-,TGTGCCAGCAGCGTCCCGGAGGGGGGGATTATAGATACGCAGTATTTT,CASSVPEGGIIDTQYF
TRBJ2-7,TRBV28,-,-,TGTGCCAGCACGACCGGGACCCAGGCCTCCGAGCAGTACTTC,CASTTGTQASEQYF
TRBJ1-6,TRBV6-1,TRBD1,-,TGTGCCAGCAGTTTTCACAGGGGGGCTTCACCCCTCCACTTT,CASSFHRGASPLHF
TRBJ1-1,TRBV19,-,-,TGTGCCAGTAGTATAGCGGGGACACAGAACATGAACACTGAAGCTTTCTTT,CASSIAGTQNMNTEAFF
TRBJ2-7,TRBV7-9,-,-,TGTGCCAGCAGCTTAGTCGGGCGGGGGCCGCGAAGCTCCTACGAGCAGTACTTC,CASSLVGRGPRSSYEQYF
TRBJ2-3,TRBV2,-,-,TGTGCCAGCAGTCCTACAGCAGATACGCAGTATTTT,CASSPTADTQYF
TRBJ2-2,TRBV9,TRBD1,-,TGTGCCAGCAGCGGCCCTCGGGACAGGGGGAACACCGGGGAGCTGTTTTTT,CASSGPRDRGNTGELFF
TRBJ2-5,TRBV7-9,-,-,TGTGCCAGCAGCTTCATGGGTGGGTCCGGGGAGACCCAGTACTTC,CASSFMGGSGETQYF
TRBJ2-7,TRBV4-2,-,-,TGTGCCAGCAGCCAAGAAAGGGGTTTCTCCTACGAGCAGTACTTC,CASSQERGFSYEQYF
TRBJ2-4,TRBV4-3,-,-,TGCGCCAGCAGCCAAGATGGGGGTCTTGGGAACATTCAGTACTTC,CASSQDGGLGNIQYF
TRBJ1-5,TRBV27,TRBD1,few,TGTGCCAGCAGTCCCGGGACAGGGGGTCTTAATCAGCCCCAGCATTTT,CASSPGTGGLNQPQHF
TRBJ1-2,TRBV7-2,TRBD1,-,TGTGCCAGCAGCTCAGTCCCGGGACAGGGTTTTGGCTACACCTTC,CASSSVPGQGFGYTF
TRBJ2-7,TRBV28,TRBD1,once,TGTGCCAGCAGTTTTGGGGCCGGGACAGGCGACGAGCAGTACTTC,CASSFGAGTGDEQYF
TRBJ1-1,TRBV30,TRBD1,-,TGTGCCTGGATCGTCACAGGGGGGGACACTGAAGCTTTCTTT,CAWIVTGGDTEAFF
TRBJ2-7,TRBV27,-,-,TGTGCCAGCAGTTTATTATTGGGTTTCGGGCAGGACTCCTACGAGCAGTACTTC,CASSLLLGFGQDSYEQYF
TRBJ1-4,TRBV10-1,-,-,TGCGCCAGCAGTGAGTCGATGGGGGTCAGAAAAAAACTGTTTTTT,CASSESMGVRKKLFF
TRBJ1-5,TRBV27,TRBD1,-,TGTGCCAGCAGTTATGGGACAGCCAATCAGCCCCAGCATTTT,CASSYGTANQPQHF
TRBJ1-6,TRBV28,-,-,TGTGCCAGCAGTTTGGTAGGGAGCTCCTATAATTCACCCCTCCACTTT,CASSLVGSSYNSPLHF
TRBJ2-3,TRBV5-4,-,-,TGTGCCAGCAGCTTGGGGCGGGGGCCTGGGGATACGCAGTATTTT,CASSLGRGPGDTQYF
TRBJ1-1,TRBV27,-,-,TGTGCCAGCAGCATCCTGGGGGACGGGTCTTTCACTGAAGCTTTCTTT,CASSILGDGSFTEAFF
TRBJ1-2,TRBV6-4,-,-,TGTGCCAGCAGTGACCAGGGAGAGGGCTATGGCTACACCTTC,CASSDQGEGYGYTF
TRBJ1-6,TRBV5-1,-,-,TGCGCCAGCAGCTTGGCCCAAGGGCTTTCACCCCTCCACTTT,CASSLAQGLSPLHF
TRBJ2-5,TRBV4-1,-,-,TGCGCCAGCAGCCAAGCAGGGATCAAGACCCAGTACTTC,CASSQAGIKTQYF